Listed below are T cell receptor beta chains from one sample, sequenced in a study of metastatic and nonmetastatic thyroid tumors. MiXCR was used by TCRdb to re-call the PCR reads. The table includes fewer than 25,000 clones, more than 12% detected once. What was sequenced was tumor tissue. The source is a female donor with papillary thyroid cancer or a benign thyroid nodule (not recorded which). Some clones in this sample may be carry-over from other donors' samples. Each CDR3 is given with its conserved first and last residue. D genes are given only for firm matches. The size entry is marked missing in some rows and otherwise reads once, few, many or a size class.

length	V	size	D	J	CDR3	DNA
13	TRBV4-3	.	.	TRBJ2-3	CASSQARGTREHF	TGCGCCAGCAGCCAAGCCAGGGGAACACGTGAGCATTTT
13	TRBV7-2	many	.	TRBJ2-5	CASSLVKAETQYF	TGTGCCAGCAGCTTAGTCAAGGCAGAGACCCAGTACTTC
14	TRBV5-1	.	TRBD1	TRBJ1-2	CASSRPQGAFVPIF	TGCGCCAGCAGTCGACCACAGGGGGCCTTTGTACCAATCTTC
15	TRBV3-1	many	.	TRBJ2-1	CASSVPGLPYNEQFF	TGTGCCAGCAGCGTTCCGGGACTCCCTTACAATGAGCAGTTCTTC
18	TRBV12-5	.	TRBD1	TRBJ2-3	CASGRGQVNSLRPDTQCF	TGTGCTAGTGGTCGGGGACAGGTAAACTCATTACGGCCAGATACGCAGTGTTTT
15	TRBV15	few	.	TRBJ1-1	CATSRAVTLNTEAFF	TGTGCCACCAGCAGAGCCGTAACACTGAACACTGAAGCTTTCTTT
15	TRBV9	many	.	TRBJ2-3	CASSVMPSLTDTQYF	TGTGCCAGCAGCGTAATGCCCTCACTCACAGATACGCAGTATTTT
14	TRBV24-1	few	.	TRBJ2-3	CATIDAGTPNTQYF	TGTGCCACCATTGATGCCGGGACTCCCAATACGCAGTATTTT
16	TRBV29-1	many	.	TRBJ2-3	CSVEPTGTPRTDTQYF	TGCAGCGTTGAACCTACCGGGACTCCTCGCACAGATACGCAGTATTTT
13	TRBV30	.	.	TRBJ1-2	CAWSSSPAHGYTF	TGTGCCTGGAGTAGCAGCCCGGCCCATGGCTACACCTTC
12	TRBV14	many	.	TRBJ1-2	CASSQVTYGYTF	TGTGCCAGCAGCCAAGTGACCTATGGCTACACCTTC
11	TRBV30	.	.	TRBJ1-2	CAWSVNYGYTF	TGTGCCTGGAGTGTGAACTATGGCTACACCTTC
18	TRBV6-2/TRBV6-3	few	.	TRBJ1-2	CASSYLGPRGGGVHGYTF	TGTGCCAGCAGTTATTTAGGTCCCCGCGGGGGAGGGGTCCACGGCTACACCTTC
15	TRBV19	many	TRBD2	TRBJ2-1	CASRRKREGRYEQFF	TGTGCCAGTAGAAGGAAGCGGGAGGGCCGCTATGAGCAGTTCTTC